This T cell receptor (beta chain) was obtained from a study of lymphopenia after photon versus proton radiotherapy. Broader study findings: Relative stability marked proton patients; photon patients lost diversity and naive cells. Survival link was tested only in deceased patients; proton benefit remains a possibility. Post-nadir TCR diversity decline inversely tracked overall survival among those who died.

CDR3 size: 14 residues. In germline, CDR1 is MNHNS, CDR2 SASEGT. V gave up 7 bases and J gave up 4 bases; unmatched junction bases: 8. To note about this clone: What it binds is not known.

Sequencing was performed with immunoSEQ multiplex PCR; in TCRdb, only in-frame clones are kept and a portion is missing. The sample lists roughly 30,000 clones, roughly 89% occurring once. The sample in question was peripheral blood, obtained from a patient treated with proton-based radiotherapy. The rearrangement joins TRBV6-1 to TRBJ1-2; 8 nucleotides line up with TRBD1. The source is a woman in her fifties or sixties with cholangiocarcinoma. Some clones in this sample may be carry-over from other donors' samples. The CDR3 protein is CASKRQGSGYGYTF. CDR3 nucleotide sequence: TGTGCCAGCAAAAGACAGGGGTCGGGCTATGGCTACACCTTC.